What follows describes a single T cell receptor beta chain. The record originates from a study of blood T cell repertoires in COVID-19. Study details: The United States, Italy and Spain supplied acute and convalescent COVID-19 samples. The analysed material was cDNA or gDNA that came from T cells, B-cell-depleted T cells, or PBMCs.

How the authors handled the data: By means of reference gene primer amplification, nucleated cell counts were estimated. Sequencing used immunoSEQ multiplex PCR; TCRdb keeps in-frame clones, though not all of them. Clonal size and the V and J genes are those of that table, whereas D and trimming came from the DNA. The sample consists of some 280,000 clones, 86% of them appearing once. The receptor comes from a woman between 25 and 40 years old with active or convalescent COVID-19. Sequenced sample: peripheral blood.

CDR3 loop: CASSPSTGRTPLHF. The DNA of the CDR3 is TGTGCCAGCAGCCCTTCGACAGGGCGGACACCCCTCCACTTT. The V and J genes are TRBV3-1 (or the pseudogene TRBV3-2) and TRBJ1-6; TRBD1 aligns across 7 bases. V was clipped by 4 bases and J by 11 bases; unmatched bases: 8. The CDR3 totals 14 residues. Germline-derived CDR1 and CDR2 are LGHDT and YNNKEL (reference sequence).